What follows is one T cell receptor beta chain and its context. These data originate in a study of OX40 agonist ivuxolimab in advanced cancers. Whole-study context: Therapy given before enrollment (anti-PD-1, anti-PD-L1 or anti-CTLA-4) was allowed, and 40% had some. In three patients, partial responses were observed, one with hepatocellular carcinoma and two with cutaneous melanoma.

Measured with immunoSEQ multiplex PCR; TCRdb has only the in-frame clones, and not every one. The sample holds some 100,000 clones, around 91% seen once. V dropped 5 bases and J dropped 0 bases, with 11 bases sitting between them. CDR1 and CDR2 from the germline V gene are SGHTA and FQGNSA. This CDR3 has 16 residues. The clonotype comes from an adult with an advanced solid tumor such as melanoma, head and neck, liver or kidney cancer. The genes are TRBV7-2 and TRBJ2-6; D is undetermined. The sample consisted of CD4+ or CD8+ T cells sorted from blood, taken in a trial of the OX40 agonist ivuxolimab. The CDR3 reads CASSPLHNSGANVLTF. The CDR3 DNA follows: TGTGCCAGCAGCCCCCTACACAACTCTGGGGCCAACGTCCTGACTTTC.